The 20 T cell receptor beta chains reported below all come from one sample, sequenced in a study of T cells after yellow fever vaccination. Using its own MiXCR run on the 5' RACE reads, TCRdb lists one record per CDR3 protein. The sample consists of 150,000 to 200,000 distinct CDR3 sequences, 6% to 7.5% of them appearing once. This sample comprised CD4+ T cells sorted from PBMCs, obtained 4 to 5 days after the first yellow fever vaccination. These receptors all stem from a man younger than 35 who received the YFV17D yellow fever vaccine.

This clonotype was detected a few times. The gene calls are TRBV5-4 and TRBJ2-5, with TRBD1 matching over 9 bases. The trim removed 4 bases at V and 2 bases at J, leaving 6 bases unmatched. The germline CDR1 and CDR2 sequences are SGHNT and YYREEE (reference sequence). The CDR3 covers 15 residues. The CDR3 reads CASSGRGQGQETQYF. The CDR3 nucleotides read TGTGCCAGCAGCGGCCGGGGACAGGGACAAGAGACCCAGTACTTC.

The V call is TRBV7-8, the J call TRBJ2-3; 9 bases fit TRBD2. The J segment lost 0 bases and the V segment lost 1 base, leaving 11 bases of the junction unmatched. Germline-derived CDR1 and CDR2 are SGHVS and FQNEAQ. The CDR3 runs to 19 residues. CDR3 nucleotides: TGTGCCAGCAGCTTAGGTCTGTTAGCGGGGGTTTCTAGCACAGATACGCAGTATTTT. Encoded protein: CASSLGLLAGVSSTDTQYF. Looking up the rest from reference TRBV7-8 and TRBJ2-3 gives the full variable domain: GAGVSQSPRYKVAKRGQDVALRCDPISGHVSLFWYQQALGQGPEFLTYFQNEAQLDKSGLPSDRFFAERPEGSVSTLKIQRTQQEDSAVYLCASSLGLLAGVSSTDTQYFGPGTRLTVL.

This clonotype has at least ten counts. This sequence joins TRBV20-1 and TRBJ2-6; D possibly corresponds to TRBD2 (5 bases). This CDR3 region has 17 residues. From germline, CDR1 is DFQATT and CDR2 SNEGSKA (reference sequence). Trimming stripped 0 bases from V and 0 bases from J, with 12 bases between. This chain's CDR3 is CSARDLQGLSGANVLTF. The CDR3 nucleotides are TGCAGTGCTAGAGATCTACAAGGACTCTCTGGGGCCAACGTCCTGACTTTC.

This clonotype was found many times. The chain has TRBV6-5 and TRBJ2-1; 7 positions match TRBD1. The germline V gene encodes CDR1 MNHEY and CDR2 SVGAGI. With V trimmed by 4 bases and J by 6 bases, 12 bases remained unmatched. The CDR3 covers 16 residues. This CDR3 is CASSSGNRGSTNEQFF. The CDR3 nucleotides are TGTGCCAGCAGTTCGGGAAACAGGGGATCAACCAATGAGCAGTTCTTC.

The sample holds a few counts of this clonotype. The V call is TRBV7-2, the J call TRBJ2-1, with D possibly called TRBD1 or TRBD2 (6 bases each). The length of the CDR3 is 17 residues. V was shortened by 5 bases and J by 10 bases, with 27 bases between the two germline ends. CDR1 and CDR2 (germline): SGHTA, FQGNSA. This CDR3 is CASSRNRPGTGGGEQFF. CDR3 coding DNA: TGTGCCAGCAGCCGCAACCGACCCGGGACTGGGGGCGGGGAGCAGTTCTTC.

This clonotype was found many times. The CDR3 protein is CASSDRNYEQYV. DNA of the CDR3: TGTGCCAGCAGTGACAGAAATTACGAGCAGTACGTC. The chain is built from TRBV2 and TRBJ2-7; D not certain. Trimming removed 3 bases at V and 4 bases at J, with 7 bases between. Germline V gene sequence: CDR1 SNHLY, CDR2 FYNNEI. This CDR3 has 12 residues.

A few counts support this clonotype. The V call is TRBV7-3, the J call TRBJ2-5, with 7 positions matching TRBD2. Germline loops: CDR1 SGHTA, CDR2 FQGTGA. After removal of 5 bases from V and 9 bases from J, the junction contained 15 bases not matched to a gene. The CDR3 length is 15 residues. In DNA, the CDR3 is TGTGCCAGCAGCCCCGGGGGGTTAGCGCCAAGGGCCCAGTACTTC. This sequence encodes CASSPGGLAPRAQYF.

This clonotype was counted between two and nine times. The CDR3 region has the DNA TGTGCCAGCCAGGACAGTCGAAGGGGTAATTCACCCCTCCACTTT. Protein product: CASQDSRRGNSPLHF. V is TRBV6-2 or TRBV6-3 and J is TRBJ1-6; a possible D gene is TRBD1 (6 bases). Germline V lookup: CDR1 MNHEY, CDR2 SVGEGT. This CDR3 comprises 15 residues. V lost 8 bases to trimming and J lost 6 bases, with 17 bases between them.

This clonotype was detected only a few times. The chain couples TRBV7-3 to TRBJ2-5, with TRBD1 identical over 7 bases. V shed 5 bases, J shed 3 bases, and the junction held 9 bases outside the gene matches. CDR1 and CDR2 (germline): SGHTA, FQGTGA. The length of the CDR3 is 15 residues. The CDR3 region is CASSVYRGPKETQYF. In nucleotides, the CDR3 is TGTGCCAGCAGCGTTTACAGGGGCCCCAAAGAGACCCAGTACTTC.

This clonotype was detected ten times or more. The genes are TRBV7-6 and TRBJ2-5; perhaps TRBD1 as D (5 bases). Trimming pared 8 bases from V and 5 bases from J, leaving 15 bases between. Per the germline V gene, CDR1 is SGHVS and CDR2 is FNYEAQ. The CDR3 loop spans 13 amino acids. CDR3 coding DNA: TGTGCCAGCTTTAGGGGCGCGTCGGAGACCCAGTACTTC. It codes for CASFRGASETQYF.

This clonotype came up a few times. The chain links TRBV7-2 to TRBJ2-3; 8 bases match TRBD2. Trimming at V came to 7 bases and at J to 0 bases, leaving 6 bases not matched to a gene. The V gene's germline CDR1 is SGHTA and CDR2 FQGNSA. CDR3 size: 15 residues. DNA of the CDR3: TGTGCCAGCATCCGGGGGGGGGCTAGCACAGATACGCAGTATTTT. It codes for CASIRGGASTDTQYF.

Concerning this clonotype: Since a much larger clone is just one base distant, this may be a read error. The chain combines TRBV5-1 with TRBJ1-4, with 7 positions matching TRBD1. The CDR3 sequence is 16 residues long. V trimming: 3 bases; J trimming: 10 bases; junction bases outside the gene matches: 15. Germline CDR1 reads SGHRS; CDR2 reads YFSETQ. The CDR3 sequence is CASSSNAGTADVKLFF. The CDR3 region has the DNA TGCGCCAGCAGCTCTAACGCCGGGACAGCTGATGTAAAACTGTTTTTT.

The table lists this clonotype with many counts. This chain joins TRBV27 and TRBJ2-1; D not certain. This CDR3 has 16 amino acids. V lost 2 bases, J lost 0 bases, and 11 bases lay in between. Germline V CDR1 and CDR2: MNHEY, SMNVEV (reference sequence). CDR3 residues: CASSLQAISSYNEQFF. The CDR3 DNA follows: TGTGCCAGCAGTTTACAGGCGATCTCCTCCTACAATGAGCAGTTCTTC.

This clonotype was recorded many times. The chain uses TRBV4-3 and TRBJ1-6; D not resolved. The CDR3 sequence is 15 residues long. The germline V and J ends were trimmed by 0 bases and 7 bases, with 10 bases remaining between them. Germline values: CDR1 LGHNA, CDR2 YSLEER. The CDR3 DNA follows: TGCGCCAGCAGCCAAGAAGGACGGACCAATTCACCCCTCCACTTT. Translation: CASSQEGRTNSPLHF.

This clonotype was observed many times. The J gene is TRBJ2-2, the V gene TRBV12-3 or TRBV12-4; TRBD1 agrees at 8 bases. V trimming: 1 base; J trimming: 9 bases; junction bases outside the gene matches: 7. The CDR3 has 15 residues. CDR3 DNA sequence: TGTGCCAGCAGTTTAGGGACAGGGTCGCGGAGGGAGCTGTTTTTT. Its translation is CASSLGTGSRRELFF.

This clonotype appeared many times. V and J are TRBV4-1 and TRBJ2-2, with TRBD1 matching 10 bases. J was trimmed by 4 bases and V by 8 bases; bases with no gene match: 10. The CDR3 contains 16 residues. Germline CDR1 MGHRA, CDR2 YSYEKL. Written as DNA, the CDR3 is TGCGCCAGCCGGCGTGGAGGACAGGGGGGCACCGGGGAGCTGTTTTTT. Amino acid sequence: CASRRGGQGGTGELFF.

This sequence joins TRBV19 and TRBJ1-2, with D unclear. Germline CDR1 is LNHDA and CDR2 is SQIVND (reference sequence). This CDR3 is built from 13 residues. Trimming took 0 bases from V and 3 from J, leaving 5 bases between them. The DNA for the CDR3 is TGTGCCAGTAGTATAGACAGCTACTATGGCTACACCTTC. It specifies CASSIDSYYGYTF. Full variable domain (missing parts from reference TRBV19 and TRBJ1-2): DGGITQSPKYLFRKEGQNVTLSCEQNLNHDAMYWYRQDPGQGLRLIYYSQIVNDFQKGDIAEGYSVSREKKESFPLTVTSAQKNPTAFYLCASSIDSYYGYTFGSGTRLTVV.

The V and J genes are TRBV5-4 and TRBJ1-2; 7 bases fit TRBD1. Germline CDR1 and CDR2: SGHNT and YYREEE (reference sequence). V was pared by 0 bases and J by 0 bases, with 5 bases of the junction left unmatched. CDR3 size: 16 residues. As DNA, the CDR3 is TGTGCCAGCAGCTTGGGTCCGACAGGGCCTAACTATGGCTACACCTTC. It encodes CASSLGPTGPNYGYTF.

This clonotype was seen many times. The chain has TRBV20-1 and TRBJ2-6; 8 bases are shared with TRBD1. From germline, CDR1 is DFQATT and CDR2 SNEGSKA (reference sequence). The CDR3 extends over 14 amino acids. Trimming took 5 bases from V and 2 from J; bases not matched to a gene: 2. In DNA, the CDR3 is TGCAGTGCTGGGACAGGCCCTGGGGCCAACGTCCTGACTTTC. It is translated as CSAGTGPGANVLTF.

There are many counts of this clonotype. The chain has TRBV10-3 and TRBJ2-2, with 9 bases fitting TRBD2. Trimming removed 11 bases from V and 0 bases from J; junction bases left unmatched: 10. The CDR3 sequence is 16 residues long. In germline, CDR1 is ENHRY, CDR2 SYGVKD. CDR3 DNA sequence: TGTGCCGTATCAGGGTCTAGCGGGACGAACACCGGGGAGCTGTTTTTT. Residues: CAVSGSSGTNTGELFF.